This passage covers 15 T cell receptor beta chains from one sample sequenced in a study of early T cells in non-severe SARS-CoV-2 infection (dated by TCRdb to about 2021). Libraries were constructed by 5' RACE. Sequencer: NextSeq 500. The public reads were run again by TCRdb, first through fastp at Q25 and then through MiXCR, and only productive beta chains were kept. Rows with a matching CDR3 protein are joined into one entry that keeps the most common DNA and genes. Across this sample there are tens of thousands of distinct CDR3 sequences, with around 3.9% seen only once. Jointly, the top ten make up under 6% of the sample. Sequencing input: whole blood. The receptors stem from an adult who was a healthcare worker with PCR-confirmed SARS-CoV-2 infection or an uninfected control (not recorded which).

Ten or more counts support this clonotype. The J gene is TRBJ2-1, the V gene TRBV7-2; D gene uncertain. Trimming removed 2 bases at V and 5 bases at J, with 13 bases between. Germline-derived CDR1 and CDR2 are SGHTA and FQGNSA. The CDR3 is made up of 15 amino acids. CDR3 DNA sequence: TGTGCCAGCAGCTTAATACCCAACCCCCACAATGAGCAGTTCTTC. The encoded protein is CASSLIPNPHNEQFF.

By its share, this clonotype is medium-sized (0.01 to 0.1%). This chain uses TRBV4-3 with TRBJ2-7; D is possibly TRBD1 (7 bases). Trimming shortened V by 0 bases and J by 0 bases, and 18 bases separated the two germline ends. Germline V lookup: CDR1 LGHNA, CDR2 YSLEER. The CDR3 covers 18 residues. This CDR3 is CASSQDLAGGLLSYEQYF. CDR3 DNA: TGCGCCAGCAGCCAAGATCTGGCAGGGGGGCTACTCTCCTACGAGCAGTACTTC.

As concerns this clonotype: This clone may be a read error of a much larger clone one base away. The rearrangement links TRBV5-1 to TRBJ1-2, with D perhaps TRBD1 (6 bases). Trimming stripped 7 bases from V and 6 bases from J, with 13 bases between. The CDR3 is 12 amino acids. The germline gives CDR1 SGHRS, CDR2 YFSETQ. The CDR3 nucleotides read TGCGCCAGCGGCCCAGGGGAGCATGGCTACACCTTC. This translates into CASGPGEHGYTF. Drawing the rest from reference TRBV5-1 and TRBJ1-2, the complete variable domain is KAGVTQTPRYLIKTRGQQVTLSCSPISGHRSVSWYQQTPGQGLQFLFEYFSETQRNKGNFPGRFSGRQFSNSRSEMNVSTLELGDSALYLCASGPGEHGYTFGSGTRLTVV.

The rearrangement links TRBV10-3 to TRBJ2-3; 16 nucleotides align to TRBD2. CDR1 and CDR2 (germline): ENHRY, SYGVKD. V was pared by 6 bases and J by 4 bases, with 7 bases of the junction left unmatched. The CDR3 consists of 17 residues. The CDR3 region has the DNA TGTGCCATCAGCCCGGGACTAGCGGGAGGGCCTCCAGATACGCAGTATTTT. It encodes CAISPGLAGGPPDTQYF.

This clonotype has at least ten counts. The chain employs TRBV6-1 and TRBJ1-6, with D perhaps matching TRBD1 (5 bases). The V gene lost 6 bases and the J gene lost 6 bases, with 6 bases spanning the gap. The CDR3 extends over 12 amino acids. Germline V lookup: CDR1 MNHNS, CDR2 SASEGT. This CDR3 is CASRGGNSPLHF. The DNA of the CDR3 is TGTGCCAGCAGGGGGGGTAATTCACCCCTCCACTTT.

The sample holds many counts of this clonotype. CDR3 sequence reads: CASSPREVTYEQYF. The DNA for the CDR3 is TGTGCCAGCAGCCCACGGGAGGTTACCTACGAGCAGTACTTC. The J gene is TRBJ2-7, the V gene TRBV7-2; 7 bases line up with TRBD2. The CDR3 has 14 residues. Germline V gives CDR1 SGHTA, CDR2 FQGNSA. With 5 bases clipped from V and 2 bases from J, the junction kept 6 bases outside the gene matches.

V usage is TRBV11-2 and J usage is TRBJ2-7, with D tentatively TRBD1 or TRBD2 (5 bases each). The germline V gene encodes CDR1 SGHAT and CDR2 FQNNGV. The V gene lost 11 bases and the J gene lost 7 bases, with 12 bases spanning the gap. The CDR3 sequence is 10 residues long. The CDR3 region is CASGWREQYF. CDR3 DNA sequence: TGTGCCTCAGGGTGGAGGGAGCAGTACTTC.

This clonotype occurred many times. The chain recombines TRBV5-1 with TRBJ2-3; a weak D match, TRBD1 (6 bases). The germline gives CDR1 SGHRS, CDR2 YFSETQ. V lost 1 base and J 5 bases, leaving 14 bases between the germline ends. The CDR3 covers 15 residues. In DNA, the CDR3 is TGCGCCAGCAGCTTGCAGGGGCTCGGCGGAGATACGCAGTATTTT. This gives the protein CASSLQGLGGDTQYF. The complete variable domain, with remaining parts taken from reference TRBV5-1 and TRBJ2-3, reads KAGVTQTPRYLIKTRGQQVTLSCSPISGHRSVSWYQQTPGQGLQFLFEYFSETQRNKGNFPGRFSGRQFSNSRSEMNVSTLELGDSALYLCASSLQGLGGDTQYFGPGTRLTVL.

This clonotype was observed a handful of times. This chain connects TRBV10-3 to TRBJ2-3; D possibly corresponds to TRBD2 (5 bases). Deletions cut 7 bases from V and 1 base from J, with 12 bases between. Germline-derived CDR1 and CDR2 are ENHRY and SYGVKD. This CDR3 contains 14 residues. CDR3 in DNA: TGTGCCATCAAGAGAACCGGGGGCACAGATACGCAGTATTTT. Protein product: CAIKRTGGTDTQYF.

This clonotype was detected ten times or more. The gene calls are TRBV4-1 and TRBJ2-4; 9 positions agree with TRBD1. The CDR3 runs 18 residues. J was trimmed by 0 bases and V by 2 bases; bases with no gene match: 8. CDR1 is MGHRA, CDR2 YSYEKL, per germline. The CDR3: CASSQLGQGELAKNIQYF. CDR3 in DNA: TGCGCCAGCAGCCAATTGGGACAGGGAGAACTAGCCAAAAACATTCAGTACTTC.

This clonotype was seen at least ten times. This sequence joins TRBV20-1 and TRBJ2-3; 11 bases are shared with TRBD2. Per the germline V gene, CDR1 is DFQATT and CDR2 is SNEGSKA (reference sequence). V lost 0 bases, J lost 3 bases, and 5 bases stayed unmatched. The CDR3 is 16 amino acids. The CDR3 sequence is CSARDTSSGRTDTQYF. The CDR3 DNA reads as TGCAGTGCTAGAGATACGTCTAGCGGGAGGACAGATACGCAGTATTTT.

This clonotype was seen at least ten times. The chain employs TRBV20-1 and TRBJ1-6; 8 nucleotides agree with TRBD1. In germline, CDR1 is DFQATT, CDR2 SNEGSKA (reference sequence). V gave up 0 bases and J gave up 10 bases; unmatched junction bases: 5. This CDR3 has 14 amino acids. The CDR3 reads CSARDRGQVSPLHF. The CDR3 nucleotides are TGCAGTGCTAGAGATAGGGGACAGGTATCACCCCTCCACTTT.

This clonotype has ten or more counts. This CDR3 is CASSLAGIAFFTDTQYF. In DNA form, the CDR3 reads TGTGCCAGCAGCTTGGCCGGGATAGCGTTCTTCACAGATACGCAGTATTTT. The chain employs TRBV5-6 and TRBJ2-3; a possible D gene is TRBD2 (5 bases). Germline V gene sequence: CDR1 SGHDT, CDR2 YYEEEE. V was pared by 0 bases and J by 2 bases, with 16 bases between. The CDR3 covers 17 residues.

The chain combines TRBV6-1 with TRBJ2-7; 7 nucleotides match TRBD2. The CDR3 consists of 16 residues. J was trimmed by 3 bases and V by 2 bases; bases with no gene match: 10. The germline V gene has CDR1 MNHNS and CDR2 SASEGT. CDR3 region: CASSENSGRNRYEQYF. For the CDR3, the DNA is TGTGCCAGCAGTGAAAATTCCGGGAGGAATCGCTACGAGCAGTACTTC.

This clonotype has just a few counts. The chain links TRBV4-2 to TRBJ1-2; weak D call: TRBD1 (6 bases). Germline lookup yields CDR1 LGHNA and CDR2 YNFKEQ. V was cut by 3 bases and J by 0 bases, with 11 bases left in between. This CDR3 has 15 residues. CDR3 region: CASSHPDRTNYGYTF. Here the CDR3 DNA reads TGTGCCAGCAGCCATCCCGACAGGACTAACTATGGCTACACCTTC.